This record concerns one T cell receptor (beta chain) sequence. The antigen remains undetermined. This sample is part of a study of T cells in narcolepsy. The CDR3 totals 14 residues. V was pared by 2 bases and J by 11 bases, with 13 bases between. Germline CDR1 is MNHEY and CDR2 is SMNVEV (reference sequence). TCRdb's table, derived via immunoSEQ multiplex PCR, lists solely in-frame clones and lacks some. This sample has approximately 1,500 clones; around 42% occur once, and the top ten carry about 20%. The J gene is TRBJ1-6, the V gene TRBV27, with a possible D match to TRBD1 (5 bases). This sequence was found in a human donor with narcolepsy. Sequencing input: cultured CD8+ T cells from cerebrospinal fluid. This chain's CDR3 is CASSLAPRVPPLHF. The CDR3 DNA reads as TGTGCCAGCAGTTTAGCTCCCAGGGTACCACCCCTCCACTTT.